The 5 T cell receptor beta chains below all came from one sample that was sequenced in a study of tumor-infiltrating lymphocytes in primary liver carcinoma. A constant-region primer primed TCR beta cDNA synthesis from 500 to 550 ng of total RNA. ARM-PCR, slightly modified, supplied the TCR beta libraries through three nested multiplex PCR rounds. It was with TRBV1-TRBV30 forward primers and a C-beta reverse primer that the first two PCR rounds were run, at roughly 11 cycles each. TCRdb analysed the multiplex PCR reads with MiXCR anew, one entry per CDR3 protein. This sample carries around 32,000 distinct CDR3 sequences, around 80% of them seen once, and the ten largest clones take about 35%. Unsorted bulk tissue of about 20-30 mg yielded co-extracted RNA and DNA. The specimen sequenced was liver tumor tissue from sampling region 5. Subset here: tumor region T5, tumor centre. These receptors were obtained from a man aged 40-49 years with primary liver carcinoma and hepatitis B virus infection.

The table lists this clonotype with a few counts. One end of the junction varies from germline; a read error may be responsible. The J gene is TRBJ2-7, the V gene TRBV6-6, with TRBD2 matching over 7 bases. Germline V gene sequence: CDR1 MNHNY, CDR2 SVGAGI (reference sequence). The CDR3 is 17 amino acids. The CDR3 region is CANSHSVVRGSAHEQYF. CDR3 bases: TGTGCCAACAGTCACTCGGTTGTGCGCGGGAGTGCACACGAGCAGTACTTC.

Worth noting for this clonotype: The junction and the germline gene differ at one end; a read error may be behind it. The CDR3 DNA sequence: TGTGCCAGCGGCTTTACAAGGGTTACCGGGGACCTGTTTTTT. Protein: CASGFTRVTGDLFF. The chain is built from TRBV11-1 and TRBJ2-2; either TRBD1 or TRBD2 may supply D (5 bases each). The CDR3 loop spans 14 amino acids. Germline V gene sequence: CDR1 SGHAT, CDR2 FQDESV (reference sequence).

This clonotype was detected ten times or more. The conserved phenylalanine or tryptophan normally closing the CDR3 is absent here, so this likely arose from a read error. This chain connects TRBV5-6 to TRBJ1-1, with unresolved D. This CDR3 region has 16 residues. Trimming pared 4 bases from V and 10 bases from J, leaving 26 bases between. CDR1 and CDR2 from the germline V gene are SGHDT and YYEEEE. CDR3 nucleotide sequence: TGTGCCAGCAGCCAGAATCACCCATACGGACGGGAGGGAGCTTTCTCT. This sequence encodes CASSQNHPYGREGAFS.

This clonotype was recorded once. V gene TRBV12-3 or TRBV12-4 combines with J gene TRBJ1-1; D is ambiguous. The CDR3 contains 12 residues. Trimming pared 4 bases from V and 14 bases from J, leaving 17 bases between. CDR3 residues: CASSSKNTEVFF. The CDR3 nucleotides read TGTGCCAGCAGTTCAAAGAACACTGAAGTCTTCTTT.

The chain links TRBV7-9 to TRBJ1-2; the D gene is possibly TRBD1 (5 bases). Germline CDR1 is SEHNR and CDR2 is FQNEAQ (reference sequence). The CDR3 length is 16 residues. DNA of the CDR3: TGTGACAGGAGCCCCGAGGGCAGGTTGTCCCAGTATGGCTACACCTTC. Protein: CDRSPEGRLSQYGYTF.